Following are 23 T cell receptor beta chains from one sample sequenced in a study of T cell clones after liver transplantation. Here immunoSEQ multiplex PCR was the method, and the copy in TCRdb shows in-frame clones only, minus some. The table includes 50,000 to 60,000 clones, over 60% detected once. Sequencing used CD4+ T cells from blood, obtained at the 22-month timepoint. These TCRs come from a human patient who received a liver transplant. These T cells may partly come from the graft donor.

The CDR3 is CASSALGTEVSPLHF. CDR3 in DNA: TGTGCCAGCAGCGCCTTGGGGACGGAGGTGTCACCCCTCCACTTT. The chain links TRBV9 to TRBJ1-6, with a possible D match to TRBD1 (5 bases). This CDR3 spans 15 amino acids. Trimming took 3 bases from V and 10 from J, leaving 17 bases between them. CDR1 and CDR2 (germline): SGDLS, YYNGEE.

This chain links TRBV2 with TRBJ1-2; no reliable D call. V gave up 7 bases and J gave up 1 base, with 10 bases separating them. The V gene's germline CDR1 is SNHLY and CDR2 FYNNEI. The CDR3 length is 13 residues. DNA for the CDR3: TGTGCCAGCAAGGCGGAGGGTAACTATGGCTACACCTTC. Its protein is CASKAEGNYGYTF.

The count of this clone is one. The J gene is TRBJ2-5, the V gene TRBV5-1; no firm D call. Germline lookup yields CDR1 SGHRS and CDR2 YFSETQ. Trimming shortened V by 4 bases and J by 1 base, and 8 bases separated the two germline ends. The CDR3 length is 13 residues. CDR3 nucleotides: TGCGCCAGCAGCGTCTACCTCCAAGAGACCCAGTACTTC. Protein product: CASSVYLQETQYF.

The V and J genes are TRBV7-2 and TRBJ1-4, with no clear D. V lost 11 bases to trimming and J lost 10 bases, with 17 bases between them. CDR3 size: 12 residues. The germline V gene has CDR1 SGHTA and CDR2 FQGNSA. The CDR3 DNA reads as TGTGCCCTTGAATCGGTCCCCGGAAAACTGTTTTTT. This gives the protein CALESVPGKLFF.

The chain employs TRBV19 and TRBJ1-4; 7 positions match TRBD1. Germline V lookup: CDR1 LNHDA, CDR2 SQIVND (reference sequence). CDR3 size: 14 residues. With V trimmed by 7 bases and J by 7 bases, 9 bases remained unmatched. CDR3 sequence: CASTLEGAPEKLFF. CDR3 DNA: TGTGCCAGTACTTTAGAGGGGGCTCCTGAAAAACTGTTTTTT.

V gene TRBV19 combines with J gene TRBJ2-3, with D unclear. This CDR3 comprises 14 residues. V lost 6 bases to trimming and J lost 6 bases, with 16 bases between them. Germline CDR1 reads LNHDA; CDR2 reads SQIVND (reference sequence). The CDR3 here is CASSPSERTDTQYF. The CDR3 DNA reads TGTGCCAGTAGCCCTTCCGAAAGGACGGATACGCAGTATTTT.

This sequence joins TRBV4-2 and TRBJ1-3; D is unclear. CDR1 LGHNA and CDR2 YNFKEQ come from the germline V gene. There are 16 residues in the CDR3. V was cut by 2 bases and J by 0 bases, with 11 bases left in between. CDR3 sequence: CASSQLGAISGNTIYF. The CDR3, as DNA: TGTGCCAGCAGCCAACTCGGCGCGATCTCTGGAAACACCATATATTTT.

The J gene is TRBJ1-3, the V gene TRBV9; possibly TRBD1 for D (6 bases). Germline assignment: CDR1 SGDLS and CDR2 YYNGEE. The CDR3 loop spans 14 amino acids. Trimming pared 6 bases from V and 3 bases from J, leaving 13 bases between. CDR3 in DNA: TGTGCCAGCAACCCCCACAGGGATGGAAACACCATATATTTT. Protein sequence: CASNPHRDGNTIYF. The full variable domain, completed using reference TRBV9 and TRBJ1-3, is DSGVTQTPKHLITATGQRVTLRCSPRSGDLSVYWYQQSLDQGLQFLIQYYNGEERAKGNILERFSAQQFPDLHSELNLSSLELGDSALYFCASNPHRDGNTIYFGEGSWLTVV.

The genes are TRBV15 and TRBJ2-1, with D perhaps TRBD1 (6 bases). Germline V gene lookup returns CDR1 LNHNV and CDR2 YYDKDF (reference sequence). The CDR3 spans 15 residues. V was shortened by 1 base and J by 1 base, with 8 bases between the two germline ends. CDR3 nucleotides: TGTGCCACCAGCAGAGCCCAGGGGTCCTACAATGAGCAGTTCTTC. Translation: CATSRAQGSYNEQFF.

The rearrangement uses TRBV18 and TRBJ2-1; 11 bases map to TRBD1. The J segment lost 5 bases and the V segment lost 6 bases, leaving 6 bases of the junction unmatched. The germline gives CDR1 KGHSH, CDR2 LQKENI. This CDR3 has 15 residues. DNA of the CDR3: TGTGCCAGCTCCCCTGGACAGGGGGCCAACAATGAGCAGTTCTTC. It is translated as CASSPGQGANNEQFF. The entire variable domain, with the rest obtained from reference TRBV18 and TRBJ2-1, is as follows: NAGVMQNPRHLVRRRGQEARLRCSPMKGHSHVYWYRQLPEEGLKFMVYLQKENIIDESGMPKERFSAEFPKEGPSILRIQQVVRGDSAAYFCASSPGQGANNEQFFGPGTRLTVL.

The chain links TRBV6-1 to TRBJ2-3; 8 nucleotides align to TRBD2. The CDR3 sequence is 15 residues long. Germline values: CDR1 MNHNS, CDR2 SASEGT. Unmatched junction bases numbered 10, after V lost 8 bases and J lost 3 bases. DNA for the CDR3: TGTGCCAGCGGCTCCCCAGCGGGGGTGACAGATACGCAGTATTTT. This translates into CASGSPAGVTDTQYF.

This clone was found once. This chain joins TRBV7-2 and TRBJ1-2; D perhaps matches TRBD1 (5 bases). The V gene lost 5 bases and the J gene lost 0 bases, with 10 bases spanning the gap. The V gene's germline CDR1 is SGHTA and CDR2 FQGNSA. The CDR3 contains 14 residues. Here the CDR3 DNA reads TGTGCCAGCAGCCGTGACAGAGCTAACTATGGCTACACCTTC. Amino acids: CASSRDRANYGYTF. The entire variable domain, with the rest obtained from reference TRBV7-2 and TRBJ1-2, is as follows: GAGVSQSPSNKVTEKGKDVELRCDPISGHTALYWYRQSLGQGLEFLIYFQGNSAPDKSGLPSDRFSAERTGGSVSTLTIQRTQQEDSAVYLCASSRDRANYGYTFGSGTRLTVV.

CDR3 amino acids: CASSYHGDEKLFF. In DNA, the CDR3 is TGTGCCAGCAGTTACCATGGTGATGAAAAACTGTTTTTT. The V gene is TRBV6-6, the J gene TRBJ1-4; D remains unclear. From germline, CDR1 is MNHNY and CDR2 SVGAGI (reference sequence). CDR3 length equals 13 residues. The V and J ends lost 2 bases and 6 bases respectively, with 7 bases between them.

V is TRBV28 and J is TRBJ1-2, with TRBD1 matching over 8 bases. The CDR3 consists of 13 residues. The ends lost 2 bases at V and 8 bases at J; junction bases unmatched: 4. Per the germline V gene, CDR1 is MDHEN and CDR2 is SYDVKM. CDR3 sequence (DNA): TGTGCCAGCAGTTTACAGGGGGCGGTCGGCTACACCTTC. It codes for CASSLQGAVGYTF.

The CDR3 coding sequence is TGTGCCAGCAGTGAAGCGCTTGGCGACAGCGGTCATTGGAATTTGGAGACCCAGTACTTC. It translates to CASSEALGDSGHWNLETQYF. The rearrangement joins TRBV2 to TRBJ2-5; D possibly uses TRBD1 or TRBD2 (5 bases each). Germline V gene data show CDR1 as SNHLY and CDR2 as FYNNEI. V was trimmed by 0 bases and J by 5 bases, leaving 28 bases between them. This CDR3 is built from 20 residues. Variable domain in full (rest from reference TRBV2 and TRBJ2-5): EPEVTQTPSHQVTQMGQEVILRCVPISNHLYFYWYRQILGQKVEFLVSFYNNEISEKSEIFDDQFSVERPDGSNFTLKIRSTKLEDSAMYFCASSEALGDSGHWNLETQYFGPGTRLLVL.

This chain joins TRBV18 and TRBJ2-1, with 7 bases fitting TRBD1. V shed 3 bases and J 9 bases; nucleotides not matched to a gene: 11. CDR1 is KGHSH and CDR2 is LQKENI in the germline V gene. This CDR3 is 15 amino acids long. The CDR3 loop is CASSPSGQASGEQFF. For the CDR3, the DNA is TGTGCCAGCTCACCTTCCGGACAGGCATCGGGTGAGCAGTTCTTC.

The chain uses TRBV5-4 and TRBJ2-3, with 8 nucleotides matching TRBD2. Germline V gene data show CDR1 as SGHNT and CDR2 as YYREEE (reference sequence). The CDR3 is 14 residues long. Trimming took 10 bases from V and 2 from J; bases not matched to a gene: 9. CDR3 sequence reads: CAGAGALSTDTQYF. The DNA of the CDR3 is TGTGCCGGAGCGGGGGCCCTATCCACAGATACGCAGTATTTT.

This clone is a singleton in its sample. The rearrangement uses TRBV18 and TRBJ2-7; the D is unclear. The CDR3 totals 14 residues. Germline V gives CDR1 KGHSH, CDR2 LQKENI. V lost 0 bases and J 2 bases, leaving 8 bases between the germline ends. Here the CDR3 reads CASSPPDRTYEQYF. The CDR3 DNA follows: TGTGCCAGCTCACCACCGGATAGGACCTACGAGCAGTACTTC.

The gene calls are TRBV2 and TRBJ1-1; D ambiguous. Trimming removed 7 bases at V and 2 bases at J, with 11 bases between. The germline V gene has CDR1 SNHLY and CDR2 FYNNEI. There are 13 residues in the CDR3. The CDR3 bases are TGTGCCAGCAAAGTGATGGGAAACACTGAAGCTTTCTTT. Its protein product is CASKVMGNTEAFF.

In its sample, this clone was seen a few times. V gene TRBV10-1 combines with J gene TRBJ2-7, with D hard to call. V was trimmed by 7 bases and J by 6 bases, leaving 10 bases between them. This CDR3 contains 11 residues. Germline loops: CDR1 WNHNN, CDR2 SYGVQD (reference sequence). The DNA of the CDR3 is TGCGCCAGCACGCGGTCCGTCGAGCAGTACTTC. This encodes CASTRSVEQYF.

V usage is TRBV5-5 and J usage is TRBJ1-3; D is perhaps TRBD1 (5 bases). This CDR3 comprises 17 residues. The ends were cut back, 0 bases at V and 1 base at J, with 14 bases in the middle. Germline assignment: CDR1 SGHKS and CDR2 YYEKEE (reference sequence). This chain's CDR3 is CASSLAGRDPSGNTIYF. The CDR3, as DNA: TGTGCCAGCAGCTTGGCTGGCAGGGATCCTTCTGGAAACACCATATATTTT.

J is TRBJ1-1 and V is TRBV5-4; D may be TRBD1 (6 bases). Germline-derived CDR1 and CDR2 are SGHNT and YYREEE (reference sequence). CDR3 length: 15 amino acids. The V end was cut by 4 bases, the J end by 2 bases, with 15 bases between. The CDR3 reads CASSLAGGGNTEAFF. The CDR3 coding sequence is TGTGCCAGCAGCCTTGCCGGGGGCGGAAACACTGAAGCTTTCTTT.

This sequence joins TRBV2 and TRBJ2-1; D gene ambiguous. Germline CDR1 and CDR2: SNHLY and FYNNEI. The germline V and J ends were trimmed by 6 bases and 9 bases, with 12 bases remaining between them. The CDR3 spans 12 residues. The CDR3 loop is CASRPLGSEQFF. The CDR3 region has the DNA TGTGCCAGCAGGCCCCTAGGTAGTGAGCAGTTCTTC.